One sample yielded the 21 T cell receptor beta chains listed below, sequenced in a study of T cell responses to AZD1222 COVID-19 vaccine. Profiling relied on immunoSEQ multiplex PCR, and the TCRdb table lists in-frame clones only, not all of them. The table has roughly 120,000 clones, approximately 91% seen once. Sequencing used peripheral blood, obtained on day 0 of AZD1222 vaccination. The source of these receptors is an adult in good health.

This chain links TRBV2 with TRBJ2-7; 10 bases fit TRBD1. This CDR3 has 14 residues. Germline loops: CDR1 SNHLY, CDR2 FYNNEI. V was clipped by 7 bases and J by 1 base; unmatched bases: 4. The CDR3 DNA reads TGTGCCAGCATCGGGACAGGGGCGTCCTACGAGCAGTACTTC. This sequence encodes CASIGTGASYEQYF.

V usage is TRBV3-1 (or the pseudogene TRBV3-2) and J usage is TRBJ2-2; 7 bases match TRBD2. Germline V lookup: CDR1 LGHDT, CDR2 YNNKEL (reference sequence). After removal of 5 bases from V and 4 bases from J, the junction contained 7 bases not matched to a gene. This CDR3 comprises 15 residues. The CDR3 spells CASSVTSEGTGELFF. CDR3 bases: TGTGCCAGCAGCGTTACTAGCGAGGGCACCGGGGAGCTGTTTTTT.

This chain connects TRBV5-1 to TRBJ2-1; unclear D gene. Between the trimmed V and J ends, which lost 4 bases and 1 base, there was a span of 9 bases. The CDR3 contains 14 residues. The germline gives CDR1 SGHRS, CDR2 YFSETQ. CDR3 region: CASSGDGSYNEQFF. In DNA form, the CDR3 reads TGCGCCAGCAGCGGAGACGGGTCCTACAATGAGCAGTTCTTC.

The chain couples TRBV24-1 to TRBJ2-1; D ambiguous. The germline V and J ends were trimmed by 3 bases and 2 bases, with 1 base remaining between them. CDR3 length equals 12 residues. Looked up from germline, CDR1 is KGHDR and CDR2 is SFDVKD. In DNA, the CDR3 is TGTGCCACCAGTGATACCTACAATGAGCAGTTCTTC. Translating gives CATSDTYNEQFF.

The chain's CDR3 is CASSGGTNEKLFF. The CDR3 nucleotides read TGCGCCAGCAGTGGAGGGACTAATGAAAAACTGTTTTTT. This sequence joins TRBV10-2 and TRBJ1-4; D is unresolved. Germline V lookup: CDR1 WSHSY, CDR2 SAAADI. The CDR3 loop spans 13 amino acids. The ends were cut back, 4 bases at V and 2 bases at J, with 5 bases in the middle.

The genes are TRBV7-9 and TRBJ2-5; perhaps TRBD1 as D (5 bases). Between the trimmed V and J ends, which lost 8 bases and 0 bases, there was a span of 16 bases. This CDR3 spans 15 amino acids. Germline assignment: CDR1 SEHNR and CDR2 FQNEAQ (reference sequence). CDR3 sequence: CASVTVGRYQETQYF. The CDR3 DNA follows: TGTGCCAGCGTTACGGTGGGGCGGTACCAAGAGACCCAGTACTTC.

The J gene is TRBJ2-5, the V gene TRBV30; D unclear. Trimming removed 2 bases from V and 2 bases from J, with 3 bases in between. The CDR3 runs 11 residues. Germline V gives CDR1 GTSNPN, CDR2 SVGIG (reference sequence). The CDR3 spells CAWSSQETQYF. The CDR3 DNA reads as TGTGCCTGGAGTTCTCAAGAGACCCAGTACTTC.

In DNA form, the CDR3 reads TGCGCCAGCAGCTGGGGGACAGGCAATCAGCCCCAGCATTTT. It translates to CASSWGTGNQPQHF. The rearrangement joins TRBV5-1 to TRBJ1-5; TRBD1 aligns across 7 bases. The V and J ends lost 3 bases and 2 bases, in that order; junction bases with no gene match: 2. Germline CDR1 SGHRS, CDR2 YFSETQ. The CDR3 spans 14 residues.

The chain uses TRBV6-4 and TRBJ1-2, with D possibly matching TRBD1 (5 bases). Germline V gives CDR1 MRHNA, CDR2 SNTAGT. Between the trimmed V and J ends, which lost 2 bases and 7 bases, there was a span of 17 bases. The CDR3 totals 15 residues. As DNA, the CDR3 is TGTGCCAGCAGTGACCTTGGACACTCCAGCGGTGGCTACACCTTC. As protein: CASSDLGHSSGGYTF.

V usage is TRBV3-1 (or the pseudogene TRBV3-2) and J usage is TRBJ2-1, with a weak D call TRBD2 (6 bases). This CDR3 region has 12 residues. Per germline, CDR1 LGHDT and CDR2 YNNKEL (reference sequence). Trimming removed 4 bases from V and 10 bases from J, with 11 bases in between. CDR3 sequence: CASSLLGGEQFF. CDR3 sequence (DNA): TGTGCCAGCAGCCTCCTCGGGGGAGAGCAGTTCTTC.

CDR3 in amino acids: CASSLNLAYNSPLHF. DNA of the CDR3: TGTGCCAGCAGCTTGAACTTAGCCTATAATTCACCCCTCCACTTT. The rearrangement uses TRBV5-4 and TRBJ1-6; unclear D gene. The CDR3 has 15 amino acids. The V gene's germline CDR1 is SGHNT and CDR2 YYREEE (reference sequence). V shed 1 base and J shed 2 bases, with 7 bases lying between them. The whole variable domain, filled in from reference TRBV5-4 and TRBJ1-6, reads ETGVTQSPTHLIKTRGQQVTLRCSSQSGHNTVSWYQQALGQGPQFIFQYYREEENGRGNFPPRFSGLQFPNYSSELNVNALELDDSALYLCASSLNLAYNSPLHFGNGTRLTVT.

The genes are TRBV6-5 and TRBJ1-2; no clear D gene. Between the trimmed V and J ends, which lost 7 bases and 4 bases, there was a span of 7 bases. The germline gives CDR1 MNHEY, CDR2 SVGAGI. The CDR3 runs to 11 residues. Here the CDR3 reads CASTAVYGYTF. The CDR3 nucleotides read TGTGCCAGCACTGCGGTCTATGGCTACACCTTC.

This chain uses TRBV27 with TRBJ1-2, with 8 positions matching TRBD1. This CDR3 comprises 14 residues. J gave up 5 bases and V 8 bases, and 10 bases lay outside the gene matches. Germline values: CDR1 MNHEY, CDR2 SMNVEV (reference sequence). The CDR3 DNA follows: TGTGCCAGCGGATCCGGGACAGGTTTTTATGGCTACACCTTC. Translated: CASGSGTGFYGYTF.

The V and J genes are TRBV5-4 and TRBJ2-7; D unclear. V lost 0 bases and J lost 7, with 5 bases in between. In germline, CDR1 is SGHNT, CDR2 YYREEE (reference sequence). This CDR3 has 11 amino acids. CDR3 in amino acids: CASSLGAEQYF. CDR3 nucleotide sequence: TGTGCCAGCAGCTTGGGCGCAGAGCAGTACTTC.

This clone was seen only a few times. The rearrangement links TRBV18 to TRBJ2-7; 8 bases are shared with TRBD2. Germline V gene sequence: CDR1 KGHSH, CDR2 LQKENI. Trimming removed 4 bases from V and 2 bases from J; junction bases left unmatched: 4. The CDR3 is 14 residues long. For the CDR3, the DNA is TGTGCCAGCTCACGCCAGCGGGGGACCTACGAGCAGTACTTC. Amino acids: CASSRQRGTYEQYF.

CDR3 nucleotides: TGCGCCAGCAGCTTTACCATACTAGCGGGTACCACAGATACGCAGTATTTT. Translated, it gives CASSFTILAGTTDTQYF. The V call is TRBV5-1, the J call TRBJ2-3; 9 nucleotides line up with TRBD2. Germline trimming cut 2 bases from V and 2 bases from J; bases unmatched to any gene: 9. Germline V gene data show CDR1 as SGHRS and CDR2 as YFSETQ. The CDR3 consists of 17 residues. Based on the CDR3 plus reference TRBV5-1 and TRBJ2-3, the full variable domain is KAGVTQTPRYLIKTRGQQVTLSCSPISGHRSVSWYQQTPGQGLQFLFEYFSETQRNKGNFPGRFSGRQFSNSRSEMNVSTLELGDSALYLCASSFTILAGTTDTQYFGPGTRLTVL.

This clone was found once. J is TRBJ2-7 and V is TRBV15; D is ambiguous. This CDR3 is built from 13 residues. V was pared by 3 bases and J by 3 bases, with 9 bases between. CDR1 is LNHNV, CDR2 YYDKDF, per germline (reference sequence). The CDR3: CATSRDHNYEQYF. The DNA of the CDR3 is TGTGCCACCAGCAGGGACCACAACTACGAGCAGTACTTC.

The CDR3 DNA reads TGTGCCAGCAGGTACAGGGGGCCAACTGAAGCTTTCTTT. It is translated as CASRYRGPTEAFF. V is TRBV27 and J is TRBJ1-1, with 9 bases identical to TRBD1. The CDR3 has 13 amino acids. The germline CDR1 and CDR2 sequences are MNHEY and SMNVEV (reference sequence). V was clipped by 6 bases and J by 5 bases; unmatched bases: 4.

J is TRBJ2-5 and V is TRBV6-1; D ambiguous. The V gene lost 2 bases and the J gene lost 5 bases, with 9 bases spanning the gap. Germline V CDR1 and CDR2: MNHNS, SASEGT. The CDR3 spans 13 residues. The CDR3 here is CASSEILGETQYF. The DNA for the CDR3 is TGTGCCAGCAGTGAAATCCTCGGGGAGACCCAGTACTTC.

This clone was seen just once. V and J are TRBV6-1 and TRBJ1-5; a possible D gene is TRBD1 (5 bases). The ends were cut back, 4 bases at V and 6 bases at J, with 25 bases in the middle. Germline V CDR1 and CDR2: MNHNS, SASEGT. The CDR3 has 18 residues. The CDR3 region is CASSGAIRYIGASQPQHF. The CDR3 DNA reads as TGTGCCAGCAGTGGAGCCATTAGGTATATAGGGGCCAGTCAGCCCCAGCATTTT.

The rearrangement joins TRBV6-5 to TRBJ2-7, with 7 bases aligning to TRBD1. Germline loops: CDR1 MNHEY, CDR2 SVGAGI. The V segment lost 4 bases and the J segment 6 bases; nucleotides outside the gene matches: 0. This CDR3 has 11 amino acids. CDR3 in amino acids: CASSWDSEQYF. The CDR3 DNA is TGTGCCAGCAGTTGGGACAGCGAGCAGTACTTC.